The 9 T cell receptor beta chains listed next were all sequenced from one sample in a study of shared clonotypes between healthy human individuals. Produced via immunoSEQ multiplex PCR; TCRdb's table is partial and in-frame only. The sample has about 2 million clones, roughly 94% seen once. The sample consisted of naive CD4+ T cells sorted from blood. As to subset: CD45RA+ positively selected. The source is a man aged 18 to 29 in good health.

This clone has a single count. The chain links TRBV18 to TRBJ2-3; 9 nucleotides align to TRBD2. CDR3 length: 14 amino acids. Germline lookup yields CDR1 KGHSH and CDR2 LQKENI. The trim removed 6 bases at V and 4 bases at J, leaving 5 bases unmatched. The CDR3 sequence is CASSAGTSPDTQYF. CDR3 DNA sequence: TGTGCCAGCTCCGCCGGGACTAGCCCAGATACGCAGTATTTT.

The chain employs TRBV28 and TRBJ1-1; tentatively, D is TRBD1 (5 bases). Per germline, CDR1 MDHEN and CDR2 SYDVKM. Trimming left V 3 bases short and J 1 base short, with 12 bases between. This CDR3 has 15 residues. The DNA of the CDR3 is TGTGCCAGCAGTTTGGGGGACTCCCGGAACACTGAAGCTTTCTTT. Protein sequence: CASSLGDSRNTEAFF.

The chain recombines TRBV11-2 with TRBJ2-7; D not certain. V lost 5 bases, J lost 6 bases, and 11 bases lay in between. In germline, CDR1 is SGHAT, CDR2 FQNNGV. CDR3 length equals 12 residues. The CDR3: CASSPDLGEQYF. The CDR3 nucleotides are TGTGCCAGCAGCCCAGATCTCGGCGAGCAGTACTTC.

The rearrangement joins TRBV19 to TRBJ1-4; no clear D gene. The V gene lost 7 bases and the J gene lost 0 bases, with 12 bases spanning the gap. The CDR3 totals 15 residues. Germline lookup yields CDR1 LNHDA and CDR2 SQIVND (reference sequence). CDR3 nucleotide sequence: TGTGCCAGTACCGTCCGGGGATCAACTAATGAAAAACTGTTTTTT. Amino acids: CASTVRGSTNEKLFF.

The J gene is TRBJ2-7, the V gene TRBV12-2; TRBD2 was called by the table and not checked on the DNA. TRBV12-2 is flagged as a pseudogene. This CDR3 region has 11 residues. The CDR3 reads CTRGCSYEQYF. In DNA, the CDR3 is TGCACACGAGGGTGCTCCTACGAGCAGTACTTC.

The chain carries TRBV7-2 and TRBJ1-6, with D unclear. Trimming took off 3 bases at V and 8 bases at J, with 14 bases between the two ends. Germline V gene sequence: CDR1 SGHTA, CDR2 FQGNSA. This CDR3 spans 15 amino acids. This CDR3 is CASSFFFGVDSPLHF. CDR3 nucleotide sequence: TGTGCCAGCAGCTTTTTTTTCGGGGTGGATTCACCCCTCCACTTT.

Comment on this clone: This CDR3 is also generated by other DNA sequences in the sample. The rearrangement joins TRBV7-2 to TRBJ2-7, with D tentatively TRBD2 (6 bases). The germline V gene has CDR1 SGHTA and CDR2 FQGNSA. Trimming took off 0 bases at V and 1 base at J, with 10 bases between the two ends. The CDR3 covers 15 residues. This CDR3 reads CASSLAGGASYEQYF. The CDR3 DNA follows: TGTGCCAGCAGCTTAGCGGGCGGGGCATCCTACGAGCAGTACTTC. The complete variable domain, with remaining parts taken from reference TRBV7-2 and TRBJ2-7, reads GAGVSQSPSNKVTEKGKDVELRCDPISGHTALYWYRQSLGQGLEFLIYFQGNSAPDKSGLPSDRFSAERTGGSVSTLTIQRTQQEDSAVYLCASSLAGGASYEQYFGPGTRLTVT.

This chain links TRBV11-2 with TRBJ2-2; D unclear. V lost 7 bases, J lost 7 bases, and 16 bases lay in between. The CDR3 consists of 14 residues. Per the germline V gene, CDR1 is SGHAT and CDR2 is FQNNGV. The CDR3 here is CASTGARTNGELFF. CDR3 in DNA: TGTGCCAGCACCGGAGCGAGGACCAACGGGGAGCTGTTTTTT.

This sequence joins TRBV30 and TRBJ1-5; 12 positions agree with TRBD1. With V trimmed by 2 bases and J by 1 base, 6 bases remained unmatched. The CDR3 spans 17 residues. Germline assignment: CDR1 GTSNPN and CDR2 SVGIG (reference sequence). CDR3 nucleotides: TGTGCCTGGAGTACCGGGACAGGGGGCTCGAGCAATCAGCCCCAGCATTTT. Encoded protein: CAWSTGTGGSSNQPQHF.